These T cell receptor beta chains were read from a single sample in a study of T cells after yellow fever vaccination. TCRdb used MiXCR to reprocess the 5' RACE reads, holding one entry per CDR3 protein. The sample consists of hundreds of thousands of distinct CDR3 sequences, approximately 15% of them appearing once. This specimen was PBMCs, taken on the day of the yellow fever booster vaccination. All receptors derive from a young man who received the YFV17D yellow fever vaccine. Each CDR3 is given with its conserved first and last residue. A D gene is named only where the DNA matches it firmly. Some rows mark clone size as missing; the rest say once, few, many or name a class of expanded clone.

abundance: few; v_gene: TRBV6-2/TRBV6-3; j_gene: TRBJ2-1; d_gene: NA; CDR3nt: TGTGCCAGCAGTTACTCGTCCCCACAGAGCTCCTACAATGAGCAGTTCTTC; CDR3aa: CASSYSSPQSSYNEQFF
abundance: NA; v_gene: TRBV5-6; j_gene: TRBJ2-6; d_gene: NA; CDR3nt: TGTGCCAGCAGCTTCTACTCTGGGGCCAACGTCCTGACTTTC; CDR3aa: CASSFYSGANVLTF
abundance: NA; v_gene: TRBV7-2; j_gene: TRBJ2-2; d_gene: NA; CDR3nt: TGTGCCATCCCGAAGCGCGGGCGTGTAGGCACCGGGGAGCTGTTTTTT; CDR3aa: CAIPKRGRVGTGELFF
abundance: NA; v_gene: TRBV20-1; j_gene: TRBJ2-4; d_gene: TRBD2; CDR3nt: TGCAGTGCTAGAGATCCTCTAGCGGGAGGTAACATTCAGTACTTC; CDR3aa: CSARDPLAGGNIQYF
abundance: NA; v_gene: TRBV15; j_gene: TRBJ2-5; d_gene: NA; CDR3nt: TGTGCCACCGCCCGGGCGTACCAAGAGACCCAGTACTTC; CDR3aa: CATARAYQETQYF
abundance: few; v_gene: TRBV7-2; j_gene: TRBJ2-7; d_gene: TRBD1; CDR3nt: TGTGCCAGCAGCTCGACAGGGGGCATGGAGCAGTACTTC; CDR3aa: CASSSTGGMEQYF
abundance: NA; v_gene: TRBV23-1; j_gene: TRBJ2-5; d_gene: NA; CDR3nt: TGCGCCAGCATTCAAGAGACCCAGTACTTC; CDR3aa: CASIQETQYF
abundance: NA; v_gene: TRBV29-1; j_gene: TRBJ1-2; d_gene: TRBD1; CDR3nt: TGCAGCGGACAGGGGAACTATGGCTACACCTTC; CDR3aa: CSGQGNYGYTF
abundance: NA; v_gene: TRBV5-1; j_gene: TRBJ2-1; d_gene: NA; CDR3nt: TGCGCCAGCAGCTCCCTAGGACAGCACAATGAGCAGTTCTTC; CDR3aa: CASSSLGQHNEQFF
abundance: few; v_gene: TRBV6-2/TRBV6-3; j_gene: TRBJ2-4; d_gene: TRBD2; CDR3nt: TGTGCCAGCAGATCCGGGACTAGCGGGAAGGGGGACATTCAGTACTTC; CDR3aa: CASRSGTSGKGDIQYF
abundance: NA; v_gene: TRBV2; j_gene: TRBJ1-6; d_gene: NA; CDR3nt: TGTGCCAGCATTGGGGCCGAATACTCACCCCTCCACTTT; CDR3aa: CASIGAEYSPLHF
abundance: NA; v_gene: TRBV7-2; j_gene: TRBJ2-7; d_gene: NA; CDR3nt: TGTGCCAGCAGCCCGCGACCGGGCCCCTATAATGAGCAGTACTTC; CDR3aa: CASSPRPGPYNEQYF
abundance: NA; v_gene: TRBV7-2; j_gene: TRBJ2-3; d_gene: TRBD2; CDR3nt: TGTGCCAGCAGCCCGGGGGGGTCTCATTATACGCAGTATTTT; CDR3aa: CASSPGGSHYTQYF
abundance: many; v_gene: TRBV7-2; j_gene: TRBJ2-1; d_gene: TRBD2; CDR3nt: TGTGCCAGCAGCTCCGGACTAGCGAGTAATGAGCAGTTCTTC; CDR3aa: CASSSGLASNEQFF
abundance: many; v_gene: TRBV30; j_gene: TRBJ1-2; d_gene: NA; CDR3nt: TGTGCCTGGAGTCCAACCCAGGGCCATCAAGCTCACTATGGCTACACCTTC; CDR3aa: CAWSPTQGHQAHYGYTF
abundance: few; v_gene: TRBV6-2/TRBV6-3; j_gene: TRBJ2-7; d_gene: TRBD2; CDR3nt: TGTGCCAGCAGTTACGAGGTAGCGGGCGTGGAGCAGTACTTC; CDR3aa: CASSYEVAGVEQYF
abundance: NA; v_gene: TRBV5-4; j_gene: TRBJ2-2; d_gene: NA; CDR3nt: TGTGCCAGCAGCTTGGAGACTGGGGCGGCCACCGGGGAGCTGTTTTTT; CDR3aa: CASSLETGAATGELFF
abundance: NA; v_gene: TRBV19; j_gene: TRBJ2-7; d_gene: TRBD2; CDR3nt: TGTGCCAGTAGGCCCGGGGACTATCCGACCTACGAGCAGTACTTC; CDR3aa: CASRPGDYPTYEQYF
abundance: few; v_gene: TRBV4-2; j_gene: TRBJ2-1; d_gene: NA; CDR3nt: TGTGCCAGCAGCCAGGACTCCGGTCGGAATGAGCAGTTCTTC; CDR3aa: CASSQDSGRNEQFF
abundance: NA; v_gene: TRBV5-1; j_gene: TRBJ2-5; d_gene: TRBD2; CDR3nt: TGCGCCACCAGGATGACTAGCGGGAGAGAGACCCAGTACTTC; CDR3aa: CATRMTSGRETQYF
abundance: NA; v_gene: TRBV11-2; j_gene: TRBJ2-1; d_gene: TRBD2; CDR3nt: TGTGCCAGCAGCAGATGGGGACTAGCGGGTGGAACCTACAATGAGCAGTTCTTC; CDR3aa: CASSRWGLAGGTYNEQFF
abundance: NA; v_gene: TRBV4-3; j_gene: TRBJ2-1; d_gene: NA; CDR3nt: TGCGCCAGCAGTTTGGACCTGGGTGAGCAGTTCTTC; CDR3aa: CASSLDLGEQFF
abundance: NA; v_gene: TRBV5-1; j_gene: TRBJ2-6; d_gene: TRBD1; CDR3nt: TGCGCCAGCGGACAGGGGGAATCTGGGGCCAACGTCCTGACTTTC; CDR3aa: CASGQGESGANVLTF
abundance: NA; v_gene: TRBV19; j_gene: TRBJ2-7; d_gene: TRBD1; CDR3nt: TGTGCCAGTAGTCTCGGGACAGAGACCTACGAGCAGTACTTC; CDR3aa: CASSLGTETYEQYF
abundance: few; v_gene: TRBV7-9; j_gene: TRBJ2-3; d_gene: TRBD2; CDR3nt: TGTGCCAGCAGCTTAGCTTTCCGGGGGGAAAGCACAGATACGCAGTATTTT; CDR3aa: CASSLAFRGESTDTQYF
abundance: few; v_gene: TRBV5-4; j_gene: TRBJ1-4; d_gene: NA; CDR3nt: TGTGCCAGCAGCTTGGTGTCAACTAATGAAAAACTGTTTTTT; CDR3aa: CASSLVSTNEKLFF
abundance: few; v_gene: TRBV24-1; j_gene: TRBJ2-5; d_gene: NA; CDR3nt: TGTGCCACCAAGGATCAAGAGACCCAGTACTTC; CDR3aa: CATKDQETQYF
abundance: many; v_gene: TRBV7-2; j_gene: TRBJ2-1; d_gene: NA; CDR3nt: TGTGCCAGCAGCCCCACTAGGAATGAGCAGTTCTTC; CDR3aa: CASSPTRNEQFF
abundance: NA; v_gene: TRBV12-3/TRBV12-4; j_gene: TRBJ2-2; d_gene: NA; CDR3nt: TGTGCCAGCGGCAAACAGGGTCCCGGGGAGCTGTTTTTT; CDR3aa: CASGKQGPGELFF
abundance: few; v_gene: TRBV11-2; j_gene: TRBJ2-3; d_gene: TRBD2; CDR3nt: TGTGCCAGCAGCTCCATCCGCGGGAGTGGCACAGATACGCAGTATTTT; CDR3aa: CASSSIRGSGTDTQYF
abundance: few; v_gene: TRBV2; j_gene: TRBJ2-6; d_gene: NA; CDR3nt: TGTGCCAGCATCAGTTTGACGGGAGTCTCTGGGGCCAACGTCCTGACTTTC; CDR3aa: CASISLTGVSGANVLTF
abundance: NA; v_gene: TRBV12-3/TRBV12-4; j_gene: TRBJ1-4; d_gene: NA; CDR3nt: TGTGCCAGCAGATCAGGGGCGTTTAATGAAAAACTGTTTTTT; CDR3aa: CASRSGAFNEKLFF
abundance: NA; v_gene: TRBV20-1; j_gene: TRBJ2-5; d_gene: NA; CDR3nt: TGCAGTGCTAGAGCTTTTTCCCGGGACCGGGGGGAGACCCAGTACTTC; CDR3aa: CSARAFSRDRGETQYF
abundance: few; v_gene: TRBV7-2; j_gene: TRBJ2-1; d_gene: TRBD2; CDR3nt: TGTGCCAGCAGCTCCCCACTAGCGTCTGAGCAGTTCTTC; CDR3aa: CASSSPLASEQFF
abundance: few; v_gene: TRBV29-1; j_gene: TRBJ2-2; d_gene: NA; CDR3nt: TGCAGCGCCCAACGGGGGAGTAACACCGGGGAGCTGTTTTTT; CDR3aa: CSAQRGSNTGELFF
abundance: NA; v_gene: TRBV7-2; j_gene: TRBJ2-5; d_gene: NA; CDR3nt: TGTGCCAGCAGCTTAAGGGCTGAGACCCAGTACTTC; CDR3aa: CASSLRAETQYF
abundance: few; v_gene: TRBV5-1; j_gene: TRBJ2-6; d_gene: NA; CDR3nt: TGCGCCAGCAGCTTGGTTGAGACAACGGGGACCAACGTCCTGACTTTC; CDR3aa: CASSLVETTGTNVLTF
abundance: few; v_gene: TRBV30; j_gene: TRBJ2-7; d_gene: TRBD1; CDR3nt: TGTGCCTGGAGTGCACGGTTCGGGACAGGACCCTACGAGCAGTACTTC; CDR3aa: CAWSARFGTGPYEQYF
abundance: NA; v_gene: TRBV20-1; j_gene: TRBJ2-1; d_gene: NA; CDR3nt: TGCAGTGCTCGCCGGGACACCGGTAGTAGCTACAATGAGCAGTTCTTC; CDR3aa: CSARRDTGSSYNEQFF
abundance: few; v_gene: TRBV11-2; j_gene: TRBJ2-7; d_gene: NA; CDR3nt: TGTGCCAGCAGCTTAGGACACAATGAATTTTACTTC; CDR3aa: CASSLGHNEFYF
abundance: NA; v_gene: TRBV20-1; j_gene: TRBJ2-3; d_gene: TRBD2; CDR3nt: TGCAGTGTCCCGGGAGGCCGTGGAGATACGCAGTATTTT; CDR3aa: CSVPGGRGDTQYF